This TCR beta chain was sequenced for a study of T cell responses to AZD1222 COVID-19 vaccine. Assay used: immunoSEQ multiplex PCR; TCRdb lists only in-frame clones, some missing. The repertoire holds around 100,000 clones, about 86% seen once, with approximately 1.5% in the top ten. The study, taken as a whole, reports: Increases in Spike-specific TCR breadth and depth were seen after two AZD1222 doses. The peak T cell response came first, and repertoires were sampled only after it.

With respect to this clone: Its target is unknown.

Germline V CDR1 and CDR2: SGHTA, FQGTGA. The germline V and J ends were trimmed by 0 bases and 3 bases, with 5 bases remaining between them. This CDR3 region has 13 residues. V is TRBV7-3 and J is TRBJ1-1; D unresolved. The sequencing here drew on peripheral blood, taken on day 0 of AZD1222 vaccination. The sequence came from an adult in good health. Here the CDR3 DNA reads TGTGCCAGCAGCTTAACGTTAGACACTGAAGCTTTCTTT. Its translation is CASSLTLDTEAFF.